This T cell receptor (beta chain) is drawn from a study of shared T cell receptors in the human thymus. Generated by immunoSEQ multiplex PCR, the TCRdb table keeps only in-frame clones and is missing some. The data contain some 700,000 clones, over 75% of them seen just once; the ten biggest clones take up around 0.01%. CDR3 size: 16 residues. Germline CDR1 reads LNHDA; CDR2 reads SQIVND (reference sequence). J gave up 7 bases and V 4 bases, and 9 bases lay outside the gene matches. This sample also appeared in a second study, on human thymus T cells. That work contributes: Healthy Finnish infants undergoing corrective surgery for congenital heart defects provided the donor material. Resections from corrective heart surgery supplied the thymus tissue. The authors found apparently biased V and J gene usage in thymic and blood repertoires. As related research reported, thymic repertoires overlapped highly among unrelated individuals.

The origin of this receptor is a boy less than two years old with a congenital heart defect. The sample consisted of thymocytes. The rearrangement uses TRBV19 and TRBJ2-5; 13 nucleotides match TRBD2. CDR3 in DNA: TGTGCCAGTAGTAAACCAGGGACTAGCGGGACGGCGACCCAGTACTTC. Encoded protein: CASSKPGTSGTATQYF.